This T cell receptor (beta chain) was captured in a study of blood T cells in healthy people across ages. Trimming removed 4 bases from V and 3 bases from J; junction bases left unmatched: 11. The CDR3 sequence is 16 residues long. CDR1 is SGHRS, CDR2 YFSETQ, per germline. Findings of the study overall: More naive CD4+ cells and higher diversity were found in long-lived than in aged donors. In older individuals, TCR beta diversity per million T cells was lower, falling roughly linearly with age.

Per sample, extraction of total RNA gave at least 6 micrograms in every case. PCR was performed a second time for roughly 7 to 12 cycles using a sample-barcoded 5' primer and a J-beta primer mix. Samples each returned at least 3 million CDR3-containing paired-end reads. Via MiXCR, TCRdb re-called the 5' RACE reads, giving one row per CDR3 protein. The table has fewer than 1.5 million distinct CDR3 sequences, about 40% seen once. Of note for this clonotype: Its cognate antigen is unknown.

The sample was blood. The receptor's source is a young woman in good health. The chain has TRBV5-1 and TRBJ2-3; 7 nucleotides align to TRBD2. The CDR3 is CASSPTLLASTDTQYF. The CDR3 bases are TGCGCCAGCAGCCCCACCCTACTAGCGTCGACAGATACGCAGTATTTT.